The source of this T cell receptor beta chain is a study of T cell repertoires in cytomegalovirus infection. Across the study: CMV infection together with matching HLA type was indicated by public TCR beta signatures.

At least ten counts were recorded for this clonotype. The antigen is undetermined. TCRdb analysed the reads with MiXCR anew, one entry per CDR3 protein. The data hold around 190,000 distinct CDR3 sequences, with approximately 15% observed a single time. Study-wide results and caveats: The ex vivo response showed dominance by HLA-C-restricted CMV-specific TCR beta clonotypes. Frequencies of public TCR beta families were cumulated, and this identified carriers of CMV plus the relevant HLA.

This CDR3 region has 14 residues. V was trimmed by 1 base and J by 6 bases, leaving 9 bases between them. From germline, CDR1 is LGHNT and CDR2 FRNRAP. Sequencing input: PBMCs. The clonotype was recovered from a human donor in good health (CMV status not recorded). Some clones in this sample may be carry-over from other donors' samples. The chain couples TRBV12-5 to TRBJ2-2; D not certain. The CDR3 coding sequence is TGTGCTAGTGGTTTGGGGTTCGCCGCCGGGGAGCTGTTTTTT. It is translated as CASGLGFAAGELFF.